One TCR beta chain is described in this entry. The antigen remains unidentified. This specimen belongs to a study of beta chain features in type 1 diabetes. Findings and caveats of the study: VDJ junctions from type 1 diabetes patients carried fewer insertions and larger deletions. Shorter TCRB CDR3s, moderately but significantly so, marked every one of the four CD4+ subsets in Type 1 diabetes patients. Cells that show high TCR expression could be over-represented by cDNA sequencing.

CD4+ naive, central memory, regulatory and stem cell-like memory subsets were isolated by sorting on CD45RO/CCR7/CD25/CD127/CD95/CD27. Expressed TCRB transcripts were sequenced because the entire RNA isolate underwent reverse transcription. Profiled with immunoSEQ multiplex PCR; TCRdb holds only in-frame clones, not every one. The sample shows about 710,000 clones, about 14% of them seen only once. This receptor was identified in a man younger than 35 with type 1 diabetes. Sequences were obtained from naive CD4+ T cells from blood.

CDR3: CASSFSPRGFSSGANVLTF. The CDR3 coding sequence is TGTGCCAGCAGCTTTAGTCCACGGGGCTTTAGCTCTGGGGCCAACGTCCTGACTTTC. The V gene is TRBV7-9, the J gene TRBJ2-6, with D perhaps matching TRBD1 or TRBD2 (5 bases each). The germline V and J ends were trimmed by 3 bases and 0 bases, with 18 bases remaining between them. Germline loops: CDR1 SEHNR, CDR2 FQNEAQ (reference sequence). The CDR3 totals 19 residues.